This TCR beta chain was documented in a study of T cells in tumors after PD-1 blockade. Overall study context: Patients had no prior checkpoint blockade, systemic immunosuppressants, or anti-cancer therapy within 4 weeks. During anti-PD-1 treatment, some patients continued daily vismodegib 150 mg.

TCRdb's copy holds only in-frame clones and misses some; the assay was immunoSEQ multiplex PCR. The data contain about 33,000 clones, more than 70% of them singletons. A remark on this clone: The sample has other DNA sequences that encode this CDR3 too.

Trimming cost V 4 bases and J 2 bases; bases outside gene matches: 11. Germline assignment: CDR1 SGDLS and CDR2 YYNGEE. The CDR3 has 18 residues. Sequenced here: PBMCs, sampled before anti-PD-1 treatment. The J gene is TRBJ2-6, the V gene TRBV9, with 8 bases lining up with TRBD1. This TCR derives from a human donor with basal cell carcinoma. The CDR3 DNA is TGTGCCAGCAGCCTAAGGGGGACAGGAATGACTGGGGCCAACGTCCTGACTTTC. It yields the protein CASSLRGTGMTGANVLTF.